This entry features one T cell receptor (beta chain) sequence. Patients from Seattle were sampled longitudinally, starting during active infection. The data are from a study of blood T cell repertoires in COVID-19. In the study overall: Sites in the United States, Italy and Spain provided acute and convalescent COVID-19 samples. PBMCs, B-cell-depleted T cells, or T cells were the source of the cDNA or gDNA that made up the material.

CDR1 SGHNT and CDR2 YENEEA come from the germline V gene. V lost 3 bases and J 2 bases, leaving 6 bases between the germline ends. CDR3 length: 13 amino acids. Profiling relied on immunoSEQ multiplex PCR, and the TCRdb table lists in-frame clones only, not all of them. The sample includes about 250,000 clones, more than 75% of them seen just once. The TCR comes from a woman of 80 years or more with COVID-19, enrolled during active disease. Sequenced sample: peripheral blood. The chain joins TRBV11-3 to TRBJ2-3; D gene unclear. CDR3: CASSFGNTDTQYF. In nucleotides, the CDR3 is TGTGCCAGCAGCTTTGGCAACACAGATACGCAGTATTTT.